These T cell receptor beta chains were read from a single sample in a study of Graves' ophthalmopathy and Graves' hyperthyroidism. One entry per CDR3 protein, called by TCRdb with MiXCR from the multiplex PCR reads. This sample carries hundreds of thousands of distinct CDR3 sequences, approximately 21% of them seen once, and the ten largest clones take approximately 3.2%. Material: peripheral blood. Source of these receptors: a woman between 18 and 29 years old with stable Graves' hyperthyroidism. Each CDR3 is given with its conserved first and last residue. A D gene is named only where the DNA matches it firmly.

TRBJ2-7,.,TRBV13,CASSPPDGGNYEQYF
TRBJ2-2,TRBD1,TRBV4-1,CAISQVDRETGELFF
TRBJ2-7,.,TRBV6-5,CASSYGDHLSYEQYF
TRBJ2-1,.,TRBV7-9,CASSPRLAYGNEQFF
TRBJ2-7,.,TRBV2,CASSEDYSLEQYF
TRBJ2-7,.,TRBV19,CASSKSRLSGRTYERYF
TRBJ1-2,.,TRBV4-2,CASSRDTGRDYGYTF
TRBJ2-7,.,TRBV2,CASSGGVLSYEQYF
TRBJ1-1,.,TRBV6-5,CASSFPFGGAEAFF
TRBJ1-5,.,TRBV28,CASSLGGWGQPQHF
TRBJ2-5,TRBD2,TRBV20-1,CSASLAGYQETQYF
TRBJ1-2,TRBD1,TRBV6-1,CASSTGGGGYTF
TRBJ1-2,.,TRBV29-1,CSVDMGFGYTF
TRBJ2-5,.,TRBV27,CASSLSIPLPAGETQYF
TRBJ1-2,.,TRBV5-5,CASSFYGYNCGYTF
TRBJ1-1,.,TRBV2,CASSDEILDTEAFF
TRBJ2-2,TRBD2,TRBV11-2,CASSLMLAGGTGELFF
TRBJ2-5,.,TRBV29-1,CSVEDRGYQETQYF
TRBJ2-5,TRBD1,TRBV18,CASSPNRGGETQYF
TRBJ2-2,TRBD2,TRBV7-2,CASSLASGSSGELFF
TRBJ2-5,.,TRBV20-1,CSAVDGTKNLQETQYF
TRBJ2-2,TRBD1,TRBV19,CASRDRGDANTGELFF
TRBJ2-4,.,TRBV28,CASQWVSPAKNIKYF
TRBJ2-7,.,TRBV27,CASRPGGGQYEQYF
TRBJ1-1,.,TRBV20-1,CSAFREGEDTEAFF
TRBJ2-5,.,TRBV3-1,CASSFYYQETQYF
TRBJ1-5,TRBD1,TRBV24-1,CATRQGVGQPQHF
TRBJ1-1,TRBD1,TRBV6-5,CASSHAGGLNTEAFF
TRBJ1-1,.,TRBV7-2,CASSLTVDFEAFF
TRBJ2-5,.,TRBV15,CATSRDRSVETQYF
TRBJ2-7,TRBD1,TRBV6-5,CASSWPEAGGSEQYF
TRBJ1-1,.,TRBV20-1,CSARAWGWENTEAFF
TRBJ2-7,TRBD1,TRBV12-3/TRBV12-4,CASSHRGPAYEQYF
TRBJ1-3,.,TRBV6-1,CASKPGTNGNTIYF
TRBJ2-5,.,TRBV12-3/TRBV12-4,CASSSTPHWETQYF
TRBJ2-4,.,TRBV11-2,CASSLEGWALSRNDKNIQYF
TRBJ2-7,TRBD2,TRBV7-2,CASSSLAGPYEQYF
TRBJ2-5,TRBD2,TRBV5-1,CASSLRVAGDETQYF
TRBJ2-2,.,TRBV29-1,CSVRSPRTGELFF
TRBJ1-2,.,TRBV12-3/TRBV12-4,CASSPHRVGGYTF
TRBJ2-7,TRBD2,TRBV11-2,CASSLETSGRYEQYF
TRBJ2-4,.,TRBV20-1,CSARPIRTQNIQYF
TRBJ1-2,.,TRBV28,CASGRTQGTDGYTF